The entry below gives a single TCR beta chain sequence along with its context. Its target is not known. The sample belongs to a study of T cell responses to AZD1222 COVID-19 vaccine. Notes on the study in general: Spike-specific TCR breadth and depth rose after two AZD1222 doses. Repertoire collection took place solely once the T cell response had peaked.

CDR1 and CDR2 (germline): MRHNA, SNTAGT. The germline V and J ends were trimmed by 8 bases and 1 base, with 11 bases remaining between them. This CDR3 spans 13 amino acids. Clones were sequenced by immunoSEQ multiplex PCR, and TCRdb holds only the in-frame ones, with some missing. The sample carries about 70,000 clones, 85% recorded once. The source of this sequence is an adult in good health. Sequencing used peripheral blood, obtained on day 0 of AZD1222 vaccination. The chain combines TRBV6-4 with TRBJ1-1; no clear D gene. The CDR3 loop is CASGNPGNTEAFF. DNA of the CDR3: TGTGCCAGCGGAAACCCAGGGAACACTGAAGCTTTCTTT.